The sequence of this T cell receptor beta chain was determined in a study of CD8 T cells in ankylosing spondylitis. This CDR3 region has 15 residues. After removal of 4 bases from V and 1 base from J, the junction contained 7 bases not matched to a gene. Germline loops: CDR1 SGHTS, CDR2 YDEGEE. This clonotype occurred a few times. Its antigen is still unknown. Study-wide points: Earlier work had already found some motif variants in reactive arthritis synovial fluid and blood. Blood of patients with ankylosing spondylitis appeared to be characterized by a TCR beta motif of seven or eight highly homologous variants. Reported data indicate significant enrichment of disease-linked clones within matched ankylosing spondylitis synovial fluid. Disease-linked clones displayed a CD8+ phenotype and appeared relatively rarely in peripheral blood.

Each CDR3 protein gets one entry after TCRdb re-called the 5' RACE reads with MiXCR. Of roughly 150,000 distinct CDR3 sequences in the sample, roughly 30% are singletons; the top ten hold 6%. The sequence came from a male donor with ankylosing spondylitis. V gene TRBV5-8 combines with J gene TRBJ1-1; 7 bases map to TRBD1. The sample consisted of synovial fluid, either unsorted or a sorted T cell fraction (not recorded which). CDR3 region: CASSTGTAPNTEAFF. The CDR3 bases are TGTGCCAGCAGCACCGGGACAGCCCCGAACACTGAAGCTTTCTTT.